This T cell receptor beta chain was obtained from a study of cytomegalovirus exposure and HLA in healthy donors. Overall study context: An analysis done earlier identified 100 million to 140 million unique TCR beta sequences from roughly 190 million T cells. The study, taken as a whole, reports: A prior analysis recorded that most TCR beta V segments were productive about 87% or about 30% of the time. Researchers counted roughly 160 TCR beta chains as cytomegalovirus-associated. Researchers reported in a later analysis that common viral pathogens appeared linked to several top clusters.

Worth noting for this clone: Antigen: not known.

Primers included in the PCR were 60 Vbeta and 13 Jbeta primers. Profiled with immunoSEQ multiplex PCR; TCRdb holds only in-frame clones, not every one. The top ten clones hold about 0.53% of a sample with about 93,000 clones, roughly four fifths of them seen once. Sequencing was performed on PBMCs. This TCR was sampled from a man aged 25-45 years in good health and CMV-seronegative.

The CDR3 sequence: CASSLPGGSYGYTF. In DNA form, the CDR3 reads TGTGCCAGCAGCTTACCAGGGGGTTCCTATGGCTACACCTTC. The chain carries TRBV11-2 and TRBJ1-2; 7 bases match TRBD1. Germline V gene data show CDR1 as SGHAT and CDR2 as FQNNGV. The CDR3 has 14 amino acids. V was pared by 2 bases and J by 4 bases, with 4 bases of the junction left unmatched.